The clone carrying this T cell receptor beta chain was picked up many times. This entry belongs to a study of blood T cells in healthy people across ages. It was with a sample-barcoded 5' primer and a J-beta primer mix that a second PCR of roughly 7 to 11 cycles was run. The authors tagged each cDNA molecule using a template-switch adaptor with 12 random nucleotides. TCRdb recomputed calls from the 5' RACE reads with MiXCR, one row per CDR3 protein. The table lists 1.5 million to 2 million distinct CDR3 sequences, 28% of them singletons. The CDR3 sequence is 14 residues long. The V and J ends lost 5 bases and 4 bases, in that order; junction bases with no gene match: 7.

This receptor was taken from a young woman in good health. The specimen was blood. The V call is TRBV12-3 or TRBV12-4, the J call TRBJ1-2; TRBD1 matches 7 bases. Written as DNA, the CDR3 is TGTGCCAGCAGTAACGACAGGGTTCCCTATGGCTACACCTTC. It translates to CASSNDRVPYGYTF.